This TCR beta chain was identified in a study of T cells in tumors after PD-1 blockade. Across the study: During anti-PD-1 treatment, some patients continued daily vismodegib 150 mg.

This CDR3 contains 14 residues. The V segment lost 2 bases and the J segment 3 bases; nucleotides outside the gene matches: 4. Germline V gene sequence: CDR1 SGHTA, CDR2 FQGTGA. Measured with immunoSEQ multiplex PCR; TCRdb has only the in-frame clones, and not every one. The data show over 12,000 clones, more than 65% seen once. This chain joins TRBV7-3 and TRBJ2-7, with TRBD2 matching over 7 bases. The sample here was PBMCs, taken after anti-PD-1 treatment. This clonotype originated in a human donor with basal cell carcinoma. CDR3 DNA: TGTGCCAGCAGCTTATCGGGGGGAGGCTACGAGCAGTACTTC. Translated, it gives CASSLSGGGYEQYF.